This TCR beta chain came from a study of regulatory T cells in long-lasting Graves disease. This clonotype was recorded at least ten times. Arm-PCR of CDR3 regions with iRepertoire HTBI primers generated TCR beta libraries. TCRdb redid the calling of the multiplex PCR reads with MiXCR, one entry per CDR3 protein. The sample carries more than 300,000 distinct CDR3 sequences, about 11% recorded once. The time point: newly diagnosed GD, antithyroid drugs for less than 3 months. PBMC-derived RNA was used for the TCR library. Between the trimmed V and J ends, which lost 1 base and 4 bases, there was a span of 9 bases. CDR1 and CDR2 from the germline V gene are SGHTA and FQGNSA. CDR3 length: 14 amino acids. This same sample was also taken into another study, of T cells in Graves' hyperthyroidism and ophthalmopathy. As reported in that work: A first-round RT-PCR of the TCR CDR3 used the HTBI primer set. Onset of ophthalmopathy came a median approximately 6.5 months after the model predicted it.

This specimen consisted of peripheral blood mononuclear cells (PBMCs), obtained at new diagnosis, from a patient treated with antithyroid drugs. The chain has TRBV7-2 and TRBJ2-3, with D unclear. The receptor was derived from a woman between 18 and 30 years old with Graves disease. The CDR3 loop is CASSLGRGADTQYF. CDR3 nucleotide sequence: TGTGCCAGCAGCTTAGGGAGAGGCGCAGATACGCAGTATTTT.